A single sample gave rise to the 29 T cell receptor beta chains below, sequenced in a study of blood T cell repertoires in COVID-19. Measured with immunoSEQ multiplex PCR; TCRdb has only the in-frame clones, and not every one. The data show some 340,000 clones, 85% to 95% seen once. Specimen: PBMCs or T cells enriched from blood (not recorded which). The source is a woman in her thirties who had been exposed to COVID-19.

CDR3: CASSQLATGGYGYTF. The CDR3 DNA reads as TGTGCCAGCAGCCAACTCGCCACCGGAGGGTATGGCTACACCTTC. J is TRBJ1-2 and V is TRBV4-2; D gene unclear. The V end lost 2 bases, the J end lost 5 bases, and 15 bases lay between the germline ends. The CDR3 contains 15 residues. CDR1 and CDR2 from the germline V gene are LGHNA and YNFKEQ.

The chain has TRBV5-1 and TRBJ1-6; D is ambiguous. The germline V gene has CDR1 SGHRS and CDR2 YFSETQ. With 1 base removed from V and 12 bases from J, the gap between germline ends came to 14 bases. The CDR3 runs 14 residues. The chain's CDR3 is CASSLSVEGRPLHF. The CDR3 DNA sequence: TGCGCCAGCAGCTTGAGTGTGGAGGGCAGACCCCTCCACTTT.

This clone has a single count. V and J are TRBV7-8 and TRBJ2-3; 15 nucleotides line up with TRBD2. Germline-derived CDR1 and CDR2 are SGHVS and FQNEAQ. The length of the CDR3 is 19 residues. The J segment lost 4 bases and the V segment lost 5 bases, leaving 13 bases of the junction unmatched. CDR3 DNA sequence: TGTGCCAGCAGCCCAGGACTAGCGGGGGGGCCAAATTTCGCAGATACGCAGTATTTT. Encoded protein: CASSPGLAGGPNFADTQYF.

This chain joins TRBV2 and TRBJ1-1; the match to TRBD1 covers 8 bases. This CDR3 contains 13 residues. Germline lookup yields CDR1 SNHLY and CDR2 FYNNEI. Germline trimming cut 6 bases from V and 5 bases from J; bases unmatched to any gene: 5. The chain's CDR3 is CASSQTGETEAFF. In DNA form, the CDR3 reads TGTGCCAGCAGCCAGACAGGGGAGACTGAAGCTTTCTTT.

The gene calls are TRBV6-5 and TRBJ1-1; the match to TRBD1 covers 8 bases. Trimming removed 5 bases from V and 5 bases from J; junction bases left unmatched: 10. CDR1 and CDR2 from the germline V gene are MNHEY and SVGAGI. This CDR3 has 15 residues. CDR3 nucleotide sequence: TGTGCCAGCAGTCCTAACAGGGGGGTTGGGACTGAAGCTTTCTTT. This codes for CASSPNRGVGTEAFF.

V usage is TRBV5-1 and J usage is TRBJ2-1, with D possibly being TRBD1 (6 bases). The length of the CDR3 is 15 residues. Per germline, CDR1 SGHRS and CDR2 YFSETQ. V shed 3 bases and J shed 5 bases, with 15 bases lying between them. The chain's CDR3 is CASSSTGTFHNEQFF. The CDR3 nucleotides read TGCGCCAGCAGCTCCACAGGGACATTTCACAATGAGCAGTTCTTC. The variable domain in full, with the rest retrieved from reference TRBV5-1 and TRBJ2-1, is KAGVTQTPRYLIKTRGQQVTLSCSPISGHRSVSWYQQTPGQGLQFLFEYFSETQRNKGNFPGRFSGRQFSNSRSEMNVSTLELGDSALYLCASSSTGTFHNEQFFGPGTRLTVL.

This clone was observed a handful of times. V is TRBV19 and J is TRBJ1-5, with 7 bases identical to TRBD1. Germline values: CDR1 LNHDA, CDR2 SQIVND (reference sequence). There are 13 residues in the CDR3. Germline trimming cut 6 bases from V and 3 bases from J; bases unmatched to any gene: 2. This CDR3 is CASRGQINQPQHF. CDR3 nucleotides: TGTGCCAGTAGGGGACAGATCAATCAGCCCCAGCATTTT.

This clone has just one count. This chain joins TRBV7-2 and TRBJ2-3; 16 bases align to TRBD2. The CDR3 spans 17 residues. Germline CDR1 and CDR2: SGHTA and FQGNSA. The ends lost 5 bases at V and 8 bases at J; junction bases unmatched: 10. The CDR3 sequence is CASSPQPGLAGGSTQYF. The CDR3 coding sequence is TGTGCCAGCAGCCCCCAACCGGGACTAGCGGGGGGGAGTACGCAGTATTTT.

This clone has a handful of counts. V and J are TRBV4-3 and TRBJ1-1; D perhaps matches TRBD1 (6 bases). V shed 4 bases and J shed 1 base, with 10 bases lying between them. This CDR3 is 14 amino acids long. Germline V CDR1 and CDR2: LGHNA, YSLEER. The CDR3 spells CASSPGARNTEAFF. The CDR3 DNA reads as TGCGCCAGCAGCCCAGGGGCCAGGAACACTGAAGCTTTCTTT.

A single count supports this clone. The V and J genes are TRBV2 and TRBJ2-1; possibly TRBD2 for D (6 bases). The CDR3 extends over 14 amino acids. CDR1 and CDR2 from the germline V gene are SNHLY and FYNNEI. V was cut by 5 bases and J by 1 base, with 9 bases left in between. The CDR3 reads CASSLGGSYNEQFF. The DNA of the CDR3 is TGTGCCAGCAGTCTGGGGGGTTCCTACAATGAGCAGTTCTTC. Based on the CDR3 plus reference TRBV2 and TRBJ2-1, the full variable domain is EPEVTQTPSHQVTQMGQEVILRCVPISNHLYFYWYRQILGQKVEFLVSFYNNEISEKSEIFDDQFSVERPDGSNFTLKIRSTKLEDSAMYFCASSLGGSYNEQFFGPGTRLTVL.

The chain is built from TRBV18 and TRBJ2-3, with 7 bases matching TRBD1. The germline V gene encodes CDR1 KGHSH and CDR2 LQKENI. V was pared by 1 base and J by 0 bases, with 7 bases of the junction left unmatched. The CDR3 spans 17 residues. CDR3 protein: CASSPLTGVGSTDTQYF. The CDR3 DNA follows: TGTGCCAGCTCACCACTTACAGGGGTTGGTAGCACAGATACGCAGTATTTT.

The V call is TRBV3-1 (or the pseudogene TRBV3-2), the J call TRBJ2-3; the match to TRBD2 covers 8 bases. Unmatched junction bases numbered 6, after V lost 0 bases and J lost 7 bases. Germline assignment: CDR1 LGHDT and CDR2 YNNKEL (reference sequence). CDR3 length: 15 amino acids. This chain's CDR3 is CASSQDVSGGNTQYF. The DNA for the CDR3 is TGTGCCAGCAGCCAAGATGTCAGCGGGGGTAATACGCAGTATTTT.

The chain uses TRBV11-1 and TRBJ2-7, with D possibly matching TRBD1 (5 bases). V was pared by 1 base and J by 3 bases, with 16 bases between. CDR3 length equals 16 residues. Germline CDR1 is SGHAT and CDR2 is FQDESV (reference sequence). CDR3 amino acids: CASSLDVTGQLYEQYF. The CDR3 bases are TGTGCCAGCAGCTTAGATGTAACAGGCCAACTCTACGAGCAGTACTTC.

The chain couples TRBV7-9 to TRBJ1-2, with a weak D call TRBD1 (5 bases). V lost 5 bases and J 2 bases, leaving 12 bases between the germline ends. The CDR3 is 14 amino acids. Germline V gene data show CDR1 as SEHNR and CDR2 as FQNEAQ (reference sequence). CDR3 amino acids: CASSQQATNYGYTF. CDR3 sequence (DNA): TGTGCCAGCAGCCAACAGGCGACAAACTATGGCTACACCTTC.

V and J are TRBV29-1 and TRBJ1-2, with TRBD1 identical over 7 bases. The germline CDR1 and CDR2 sequences are SQVTM and ANQGSEA. Unmatched junction bases numbered 3, after V lost 8 bases and J lost 3 bases. This CDR3 comprises 11 residues. The CDR3 region has the DNA TGCAGCTCCGGACAGGACTATGGCTACACCTTC. Residues: CSSGQDYGYTF.

This clone has a single count. The rearrangement links TRBV5-4 to TRBJ1-4, with D possibly TRBD1 on 6 matching bases. This CDR3 is 15 amino acids long. The germline V and J ends were trimmed by 2 bases and 8 bases, with 16 bases remaining between them. The germline V gene has CDR1 SGHNT and CDR2 YYREEE (reference sequence). This CDR3 is CASSFVGHSREKLFF. The DNA of the CDR3 is TGTGCCAGCAGCTTCGTGGGACATTCAAGGGAAAAACTGTTTTTT. The full variable domain, with the rest looked up from reference TRBV5-4 and TRBJ1-4, is ETGVTQSPTHLIKTRGQQVTLRCSSQSGHNTVSWYQQALGQGPQFIFQYYREEENGRGNFPPRFSGLQFPNYSSELNVNALELDDSALYLCASSFVGHSREKLFFGSGTQLSVL.

The chain has TRBV12-3 or TRBV12-4 and TRBJ1-2; no reliable D call. The CDR3 contains 12 residues. Trimming pared 5 bases from V and 4 bases from J, leaving 8 bases between. This chain's CDR3 is CASSVSFYGYTF. CDR3 bases: TGTGCCAGCAGTGTAAGCTTCTATGGCTACACCTTC.

This clone was picked up one time. This chain joins TRBV5-1 and TRBJ2-3, with 8 bases that match TRBD1. Germline CDR1 is SGHRS and CDR2 is YFSETQ. The CDR3 has 16 residues. V gave up 1 base and J gave up 1 base; unmatched junction bases: 5. CDR3 loop: CASSLIPGGGTDTQYF. DNA for the CDR3: TGCGCCAGCAGCTTGATCCCAGGGGGCGGCACAGATACGCAGTATTTT.

The rearrangement joins TRBV7-9 to TRBJ1-1, with a weak D call TRBD1 (5 bases). The germline V and J ends were trimmed by 3 bases and 4 bases, with 12 bases remaining between them. CDR1 is SEHNR and CDR2 is FQNEAQ in the germline V gene (reference sequence). This CDR3 is built from 14 residues. Here the CDR3 DNA reads TGTGCCAGCAGCTTCCGGGGGGAGTCCACTGAAGCTTTCTTT. Translating it yields CASSFRGESTEAFF.

This chain uses TRBV7-3 with TRBJ2-1; D possibly corresponds to TRBD1 (5 bases). Germline V gives CDR1 SGHTA, CDR2 FQGTGA. This CDR3 spans 13 amino acids. Trimming left V 5 bases short and J 12 bases short, with 17 bases between. CDR3 in amino acids: CASSKTVGQGQFF. In nucleotides, the CDR3 is TGTGCCAGCAGCAAAACGGTGGGGCAGGGGCAGTTCTTC.

The V and J genes are TRBV19 and TRBJ1-2; tentatively, D is TRBD1 (6 bases). The V gene's germline CDR1 is LNHDA and CDR2 SQIVND (reference sequence). Trimming shortened V by 7 bases and J by 2 bases, and 14 bases separated the two germline ends. This CDR3 spans 14 amino acids. CDR3 bases: TGTGCCAGTACCGCGGGGGCAGCCAACTATGGCTACACCTTC. Amino acids: CASTAGAANYGYTF.

The chain links TRBV3-1 (or the pseudogene TRBV3-2) to TRBJ1-3; the match to TRBD1 covers 8 bases. Germline CDR1 is LGHDT and CDR2 is YNNKEL (reference sequence). The CDR3 has 15 residues. After removal of 2 bases from V and 4 bases from J, the junction contained 4 bases not matched to a gene. The CDR3 region has the DNA TGTGCCAGCAGCCAAAACAGGGGGTGGGGAAACACCATATATTTT. This translates into CASSQNRGWGNTIYF.

This clone was detected once. The genes are TRBV10-2 and TRBJ2-7, with D perhaps TRBD1 (6 bases). Per germline, CDR1 WSHSY and CDR2 SAAADI. The CDR3 spans 15 residues. V lost 7 bases and J 0 bases, leaving 16 bases between the germline ends. CDR3: CASTRQAFHSYEQYF. CDR3 nucleotides: TGCGCCAGCACCCGACAGGCCTTTCACTCCTACGAGCAGTACTTC.

This clone has just one count. This chain's CDR3 is CASTPGTGSTDTQYF. CDR3 sequence (DNA): TGCGCCAGCACCCCCGGGACAGGGAGCACAGATACGCAGTATTTT. This chain joins TRBV5-1 and TRBJ2-3, with TRBD1 identical over 9 bases. The CDR3 runs 15 residues. Trimming cost V 6 bases and J 0 bases; bases outside gene matches: 5. Germline CDR1 SGHRS, CDR2 YFSETQ.

This clone has only one observation. The chain carries TRBV5-5 and TRBJ1-1; weak D call: TRBD1 (6 bases). CDR1 SGHKS and CDR2 YYEKEE come from the germline V gene (reference sequence). The V end was cut by 5 bases, the J end by 1 base, with 12 bases between. The CDR3 covers 14 residues. The CDR3 DNA sequence: TGTGCCAGCAGGCCGGGACACAGGAACACTGAAGCTTTCTTT. Its translation is CASRPGHRNTEAFF.

V and J are TRBV6-4 and TRBJ2-3; weak D call: TRBD1 (6 bases). The CDR3 sequence is 15 residues long. From germline, CDR1 is MRHNA and CDR2 SNTAGT. The V end was cut by 4 bases, the J end by 2 bases, with 13 bases between. The chain's CDR3 is CASSAWGQVTDTQYF. The CDR3 DNA reads TGTGCCAGCAGTGCCTGGGGGCAGGTCACAGATACGCAGTATTTT.

This chain joins TRBV19 and TRBJ1-5; TRBD1 agrees at 10 bases. This CDR3 comprises 18 residues. V shed 3 bases, J shed 0 bases, and the junction held 8 bases outside the gene matches. Germline CDR1 LNHDA, CDR2 SQIVND (reference sequence). The CDR3 is CASSIRTGGGNSNQPQHF. Written as DNA, the CDR3 is TGTGCCAGTAGTATCCGGACAGGGGGAGGTAATAGCAATCAGCCCCAGCATTTT.

The J gene is TRBJ1-4, the V gene TRBV5-1; TRBD1 might be the D (5 bases). V was shortened by 3 bases and J by 3 bases, with 9 bases between the two germline ends. The CDR3 spans 14 residues. CDR1 and CDR2 (germline): SGHRS, YFSETQ. CDR3 DNA: TGCGCCAGCAGCTGGGGGGTTGCTAATGAAAAACTGTTTTTT. As protein: CASSWGVANEKLFF.

This chain's CDR3 is CASSPGQGSTDTQYF. The CDR3 DNA reads as TGTGCCAGCTCACCGGGACAGGGTAGCACAGATACGCAGTATTTT. The J gene is TRBJ2-3, the V gene TRBV6-4; 9 nucleotides line up with TRBD1. The V gene end was trimmed by 8 bases and the J gene end by 0 bases; junction bases not matched to a gene: 6. Germline V lookup: CDR1 MRHNA, CDR2 SNTAGT. This CDR3 has 15 amino acids.